This TCR beta chain was identified in a study of CD8 T cells in ankylosing spondylitis. Points from the study as a whole: Enrichment of disease-linked clones was reportedly significant in matched ankylosing spondylitis synovial fluid.

Researchers built TCR beta libraries using quantitative 5'-RACE with molecular barcodes. TCRdb called the 5' RACE reads again in MiXCR, with one record for every CDR3 protein. This sample yields 25,000 to 35,000 distinct CDR3 sequences, of which 14% are seen a single time; about 40% belongs to the top ten. With regard to this clonotype: What it binds is not known.

This clonotype was sampled from a male donor with ankylosing spondylitis or in good health (not recorded which). The sequencing input was blood.

The CDR3 is CASSLQRGAGDTQYF. As DNA, the CDR3 is TGTGCCAGCAGCTTACAGCGGGGGGCCGGGGATACGCAGTATTTT. This sequence joins TRBV7-3 and TRBJ2-3; TRBD2 agrees at 9 bases. The CDR3 is made up of 15 amino acids. CDR1 SGHTA and CDR2 FQGTGA come from the germline V gene. V trimming: 2 bases; J trimming: 6 bases; junction bases outside the gene matches: 6.